Following are 9 T cell receptor beta chains from one sample sequenced in a study of CD8 T cells in Susac syndrome. After extraction with the RNeasy kit, about 0.45 to 1 ug of the RNA was reverse transcribed using random hexamers. One entry per CDR3 protein results from TCRdb running MiXCR on the immunoSEQ multiplex PCR reads. Of nearly 200,000 distinct CDR3 sequences listed, more than 90% were seen once; the top ten hold approximately 0.097%. The specimen sequenced was CD4+ T cells from PBMCs. The receptors come from a human donor with multiple sclerosis.

V gene TRBV20-1 combines with J gene TRBJ2-3; the match to TRBD2 covers 8 bases. In germline, CDR1 is DFQATT, CDR2 SNEGSKA (reference sequence). Trimming took 5 bases from V and 2 from J; bases not matched to a gene: 6. This CDR3 spans 14 amino acids. The CDR3 here is CSALAGSSTDTQYF. The DNA for the CDR3 is TGCAGTGCTTTAGCGGGATCCTCCACAGATACGCAGTATTTT.

This chain joins TRBV9 and TRBJ2-7, with 8 bases matching TRBD1. Unmatched junction bases numbered 7, after V lost 2 bases and J lost 6 bases. This CDR3 contains 14 residues. Germline-derived CDR1 and CDR2 are SGDLS and YYNGEE. The CDR3 DNA is TGTGCCAGCAGCGTTCGGACAGGGACATCCGAGCAGTACTTC. It codes for CASSVRTGTSEQYF.

This clonotype has only one observation. The chain joins TRBV9 to TRBJ2-1; D call uncertain. Germline lookup yields CDR1 SGDLS and CDR2 YYNGEE. The V end lost 0 bases, the J end lost 0 bases, and 7 bases lay between the germline ends. This CDR3 is 15 amino acids long. CDR3 loop: CASSVGRVSYNEQFF. As DNA, the CDR3 is TGTGCCAGCAGCGTAGGACGGGTCTCCTACAATGAGCAGTTCTTC.

This clonotype showed up just once. V usage is TRBV7-2 and J usage is TRBJ2-3, with unresolved D. This CDR3 spans 12 amino acids. CDR1 and CDR2 from the germline V gene are SGHTA and FQGNSA. V dropped 5 bases and J dropped 13 bases, with 16 bases sitting between them. CDR3 region: CASSLMALGKYF. Here the CDR3 DNA reads TGTGCCAGCAGCCTTATGGCCCTTGGGAAGTATTTT.

The V and J genes are TRBV12-3 or TRBV12-4 and TRBJ1-2; D call uncertain. V was trimmed by 5 bases and J by 5 bases, leaving 12 bases between them. CDR3 size: 13 residues. CDR3: CASSPPPGYGYTF. The DNA of the CDR3 is TGTGCCAGCAGTCCCCCCCCCGGGTATGGCTACACCTTC.

This chain links TRBV30 with TRBJ1-4; D unclear. The CDR3 is made up of 15 amino acids. Germline loops: CDR1 GTSNPN, CDR2 SVGIG (reference sequence). V lost 0 bases and J 6 bases, leaving 14 bases between the germline ends. The CDR3 loop reads CAWSVPGLLDEKLFF. The CDR3 DNA reads TGTGCCTGGAGTGTACCGGGTTTGTTAGATGAAAAACTGTTTTTT. Based on the CDR3 plus reference TRBV30 and TRBJ1-4, the full variable domain is SQTIHQWPATLVQPVGSPLSLECTVEGTSNPNLYWYRQAAGRGLQLLFYSVGIGQISSEVPQNLSASRPQDRQFILSSKKLLLSDSGFYLCAWSVPGLLDEKLFFGSGTQLSVL.

The chain joins TRBV11-2 to TRBJ2-3; no definite D call. This CDR3 contains 14 residues. V was cut by 2 bases and J by 0 bases, with 6 bases left in between. Per the germline V gene, CDR1 is SGHAT and CDR2 is FQNNGV. The CDR3 DNA reads as TGTGCCAGCAGCTTACCGACTAGCACAGATACGCAGTATTTT. Translated: CASSLPTSTDTQYF.

J is TRBJ1-6 and V is TRBV30; D ambiguous. V was shortened by 4 bases and J by 3 bases, with 7 bases between the two germline ends. The CDR3 is 13 residues long. The germline V gene encodes CDR1 GTSNPN and CDR2 SVGIG (reference sequence). The CDR3: CAWKTDYNSPLHF. The DNA for the CDR3 is TGTGCCTGGAAGACTGACTATAATTCACCCCTCCACTTT.

The DNA of the CDR3 is TGCAGCGTTGAGGTAACTGGGACCCCAGCTTTCTTT. It encodes CSVEVTGTPAFF. The V call is TRBV29-1, the J call TRBJ1-1; possible D gene TRBD1, 5 bases. This CDR3 is 12 amino acids long. Trimming took off 3 bases at V and 10 bases at J, with 15 bases between the two ends. Germline-derived CDR1 and CDR2 are SQVTM and ANQGSEA.